The 23 T cell receptor beta chains below come from one sample, sequenced in a study of cytomegalovirus exposure and HLA in healthy donors (dated by TCRdb to between 2016 and 2019). Receptor amplification or capture employed the immunoSEQ multiplex PCR assay. For the multiplex PCR, a mixture combining 60 forward primers for TCR Vbeta segments and 13 reverse primers for TCR Jbeta segments was used. TCRdb re-hosts the immuneACCESS table, in-frame sequences only. Its copies lack some clones; in the studies checked, an unresolved V gene accounts for under half of them, and the cause for the rest is not known. The sample table shows about 180,000 clones, and about 73% are seen once. Less than 15% of the sample is held by the ten biggest clonotypes. Input material: PBMCs. The origin of the receptors is a woman in her forties or fifties in good health and CMV-seropositive.

The chain couples TRBV2 to TRBJ1-1; TRBD1 is a possible D gene (6 bases). The V gene's germline CDR1 is SNHLY and CDR2 FYNNEI. Trimming shortened V by 2 bases and J by 7 bases, and 14 bases separated the two germline ends. The length of the CDR3 is 14 residues. Written as DNA, the CDR3 is TGTGCCAGCAGTGAAAGGGGGGGGGCTAGTGAAGCTTTCTTT. It translates to CASSERGGASEAFF.

The V gene is TRBV4-1, the J gene TRBJ2-5; 8 bases match TRBD2. The ends lost 4 bases at V and 3 bases at J; junction bases unmatched: 19. This CDR3 contains 19 residues. Germline CDR1 MGHRA, CDR2 YSYEKL. The CDR3 DNA follows: TGCGCCAGCAGCCCGAGGGCAGCGGGGGAGACGAACCTTAAAGAGACCCAGTACTTC. Encoded protein: CASSPRAAGETNLKETQYF.

This chain links TRBV9 with TRBJ1-5, with D perhaps matching TRBD1 (6 bases). The CDR3 has 13 residues. Germline V gene sequence: CDR1 SGDLS, CDR2 YYNGEE. V was trimmed by 4 bases and J by 4 bases, leaving 9 bases between them. The CDR3 DNA follows: TGTGCCAGCAGCCCCGGACAGAATCAGCCCCAGCATTTT. It yields the protein CASSPGQNQPQHF.

The CDR3: CASSLVTGGGRTEAFF. The CDR3 DNA reads TGTGCCAGCAGCTTGGTAACAGGGGGCGGCCGAACTGAAGCTTTCTTT. The chain uses TRBV5-6 and TRBJ1-1; 9 bases align to TRBD1. Trimming cost V 0 bases and J 5 bases; bases outside gene matches: 8. This CDR3 spans 16 amino acids. Germline CDR1 is SGHDT and CDR2 is YYEEEE. Full variable domain (rest looked up from reference TRBV5-6 and TRBJ1-1): DAGVTQSPTHLIKTRGQQVTLRCSPKSGHDTVSWYQQALGQGPQFIFQYYEEEERQRGNFPDRFSGHQFPNYSSELNVNALLLGDSALYLCASSLVTGGGRTEAFFGQGTRLTVV.

The CDR3 nucleotides read TGTGCTAGTGGTTTGGCTCAGCTGGGCAGGGGTAGCAATCAGCCCCAGCATTTT. Translation gives CASGLAQLGRGSNQPQHF. The rearrangement links TRBV12-5 to TRBJ1-5; maybe TRBD1 (6 bases). Germline V gives CDR1 LGHNT, CDR2 FRNRAP. The V gene lost 1 base and the J gene lost 0 bases, with 16 bases spanning the gap. CDR3 length equals 18 residues.

This chain connects TRBV5-1 to TRBJ2-7; D call uncertain. V was shortened by 3 bases and J by 2 bases, with 3 bases between the two germline ends. The CDR3 totals 11 residues. Germline values: CDR1 SGHRS, CDR2 YFSETQ. The chain's CDR3 is CASSSAYEQYF. DNA for the CDR3: TGCGCCAGCAGCTCTGCCTACGAGCAGTACTTC.

The gene calls are TRBV27 and TRBJ2-2; no firm D call. Germline V lookup: CDR1 MNHEY, CDR2 SMNVEV (reference sequence). V dropped 11 bases and J dropped 4 bases, with 17 bases sitting between them. CDR3 size: 14 residues. The CDR3 spells CAYYKGSGTGELFF. DNA for the CDR3: TGTGCCTATTATAAAGGCTCGGGCACCGGGGAGCTGTTTTTT.

The chain recombines TRBV7-9 with TRBJ2-5, with 12 bases matching TRBD1. TRBJ2-7 explains the end of the DNA better; the J call may be wrong. Looked up from germline, CDR1 is SEHNR and CDR2 is FQNEAQ (reference sequence). The CDR3 consists of 15 residues. This CDR3 reads CASSLPGQGAYEQYF. For the CDR3, the DNA is TGTGCCAGCAGCTTGCCGGGACAGGGGGCATACGAGCAGTACTTC.

Concerning this clone: The junction departs from the called germline gene at one end, perhaps through a read error. This chain links TRBV10-3 with TRBJ1-1; 8 positions match TRBD1. The CDR3 contains 14 residues. The germline gives CDR1 ENHRY, CDR2 SYGVKD. Here the CDR3 reads CAISDSQGARYVVF. Written as DNA, the CDR3 is TGTGCCATCAGTGACAGCCAGGGGGCACGCTACGTCGTGTTC.

This clone was detected only a few times. The chain couples TRBV6-6 to TRBJ2-7; D is possibly TRBD1 (5 bases). Trimming removed 4 bases from V and 1 base from J, with 11 bases in between. Germline CDR1 MNHNY, CDR2 SVGAGI (reference sequence). This CDR3 is 14 amino acids long. CDR3 protein: CASSLGLRSYEQYF. DNA for the CDR3: TGTGCCAGCAGTTTGGGGCTAAGATCCTACGAGCAGTACTTC.

This chain connects TRBV2 to TRBJ2-7; D uncertain. CDR3 size: 14 residues. Trimming took off 4 bases at V and 1 base at J, with 11 bases between the two ends. From germline, CDR1 is SNHLY and CDR2 FYNNEI. CDR3 protein: CASSVTLESYEQYF. The DNA for the CDR3 is TGTGCCAGCAGTGTGACATTGGAATCCTACGAGCAGTACTTC.

This clone occurred a few times. This chain joins TRBV5-5 and TRBJ1-3; D is perhaps TRBD1 (5 bases). Trimming left V 4 bases short and J 0 bases short, with 11 bases between. The CDR3 is made up of 15 amino acids. CDR1 and CDR2 (germline): SGHKS, YYEKEE (reference sequence). The CDR3: CASSPRQSSGNTIYF. CDR3 sequence (DNA): TGTGCCAGCAGCCCACGACAGAGCTCTGGAAACACCATATATTTT.

V and J are TRBV27 and TRBJ2-7; 7 bases agree with TRBD1. The CDR3 is 15 amino acids. The V gene end was trimmed by 2 bases and the J gene end by 3 bases; junction bases not matched to a gene: 7. Germline CDR1 reads MNHEY; CDR2 reads SMNVEV (reference sequence). The chain's CDR3 is CASSLLSAGGYEQYF. The CDR3 DNA is TGTGCCAGCAGTTTACTTTCGGCAGGGGGCTACGAGCAGTACTTC.

To note about this clone: The junction departs from the called germline gene at one end, perhaps through a read error. DNA for the CDR3: TGCGCCAGCAGCCTTAGCGGGGGGGCCGGTTGGGTCTCCCACGAGCAGTACTTC. This sequence encodes CASSLSGGAGWVSHEQYF. J is TRBJ2-7 and V is TRBV5-1, with 11 bases identical to TRBD2. Germline CDR1 is SGHRS and CDR2 is YFSETQ. The CDR3 sequence is 18 residues long.

The genes are TRBV11-2 and TRBJ1-1; the D gene is possibly TRBD1 (5 bases). V lost 4 bases and J lost 1, with 10 bases in between. CDR1 SGHAT and CDR2 FQNNGV come from the germline V gene. The CDR3 loop spans 14 amino acids. CDR3 protein: CASSSQGGNTEAFF. The CDR3 nucleotides read TGTGCCAGCAGCTCCCAGGGTGGGAACACTGAAGCTTTCTTT.

The chain combines TRBV7-2 with TRBJ2-1, with D uncertain. V lost 6 bases and J 1 base, leaving 10 bases between the germline ends. Germline-derived CDR1 and CDR2 are SGHTA and FQGNSA. The CDR3 runs 14 residues. Here the CDR3 reads CASRSDSSYNEQFF. Written as DNA, the CDR3 is TGTGCCAGCAGATCAGACTCTTCCTACAATGAGCAGTTCTTC.

V usage is TRBV6-5 and J usage is TRBJ1-6; TRBD1 agrees at 8 bases. Trimming at V came to 8 bases and at J to 7 bases, leaving 1 base not matched to a gene. CDR1 and CDR2 (germline): MNHEY, SVGAGI. CDR3 size: 12 residues. CDR3 coding DNA: TGTGCCAGCCGGACAGGGAATTCACCCCTCCACTTT. Amino acid sequence: CASRTGNSPLHF.

For the CDR3, the DNA is TGCGCCAGCACTAGCGGGGGGCGCTCCTACGAGCAGTACTTC. Its translation: CASTSGGRSYEQYF. The chain uses TRBV5-1 and TRBJ2-7; TRBD2 agrees at 11 bases. Looked up from germline, CDR1 is SGHRS and CDR2 is YFSETQ. V was clipped by 6 bases and J by 0 bases; unmatched bases: 2. CDR3 length equals 14 residues.

This clone showed up just once. The chain couples TRBV6-5 to TRBJ2-7; 9 nucleotides align to TRBD2. This CDR3 is 14 amino acids long. Unmatched junction bases numbered 1, after V lost 2 bases and J lost 2 bases. CDR1 and CDR2 from the germline V gene are MNHEY and SVGAGI. The CDR3 sequence: CASSYRLAAYEQYF. In nucleotides, the CDR3 is TGTGCCAGCAGTTACAGACTAGCGGCCTACGAGCAGTACTTC.

V and J are TRBV7-6 and TRBJ2-1; 9 bases are shared with TRBD2. This CDR3 has 16 residues. CDR1 and CDR2 from the germline V gene are SGHVS and FNYEAQ. The J segment lost 4 bases and the V segment lost 5 bases, leaving 9 bases of the junction unmatched. CDR3 sequence reads: CASSTLSGGSYNEQFF. CDR3 DNA: TGTGCCAGCAGCACCCTCAGCGGGGGGTCGTACAATGAGCAGTTCTTC.

In DNA form, the CDR3 reads TGTGCCAGCACCGCGACAACGAGAGGCTACACCTTC. Amino acids: CASTATTRGYTF. The J gene is TRBJ1-2, the V gene TRBV7-2; no reliable D call. Per germline, CDR1 SGHTA and CDR2 FQGNSA. This CDR3 region has 12 residues. V was clipped by 7 bases and J by 8 bases, with 14 bases between them.

V usage is TRBV19 and J usage is TRBJ2-2; TRBD1 agrees at 8 bases. With 6 bases clipped from V and 4 bases from J, the junction kept 4 bases outside the gene matches. Germline V gene sequence: CDR1 LNHDA, CDR2 SQIVND (reference sequence). This CDR3 contains 14 residues. The chain's CDR3 is CASSRTGGTGELFF. The CDR3 region has the DNA TGTGCCAGTAGCCGAACAGGGGGCACCGGGGAGCTGTTTTTT.

V is TRBV5-1 and J is TRBJ2-3, with D perhaps TRBD2 (5 bases). Looked up from germline, CDR1 is SGHRS and CDR2 is YFSETQ. The CDR3 extends over 13 amino acids. Trimming took 6 bases from V and 4 from J, leaving 12 bases between them. CDR3 DNA sequence: TGCGCCAGCACCGAGAGGGCCCCAGATACGCAGTATTTT. As protein: CASTERAPDTQYF.